This TCR beta chain was recorded in a study of blood T cell repertoires in COVID-19. Across the whole study: Some COVID-19 samples were acute and others convalescent; all came from the United States, Italy and Spain. PBMCs, B-cell-depleted T cells, or T cells were the source of the cDNA or gDNA that made up the material.

Patients from Seattle were sampled longitudinally, starting during active infection. CDR3 size: 11 residues. Trimming shortened V by 3 bases and J by 9 bases, and 8 bases separated the two germline ends. Authors' analysis steps: Nucleated cell number was recorded as an estimate derived from reference gene primer amplification. Data came from immunoSEQ multiplex PCR; TCRdb stores just in-frame clones and leaves some out. The V and J calls and clone size come from that table; D and trimming were worked out from the DNA. The top ten clones hold roughly 4.8% of a sample with fewer than 200,000 clones, around 92% of them seen once.

The sample consisted of peripheral blood. The chain joins TRBV12-3 or TRBV12-4 to TRBJ1-1; D is uncertain. The receptor comes from a man aged 25-45 years with COVID-19, enrolled during active disease. The CDR3 reads CASSFTGKAFF. CDR3 sequence (DNA): TGTGCCAGCAGTTTTACGGGGAAAGCTTTCTTT.